Sequencing of this T cell receptor (beta chain) was carried out in a study of cytomegalovirus exposure and HLA in healthy donors (dated by TCRdb to 2015 to 2018). Looking at the study overall: An earlier analysis of fewer than 750 of the donors reported about 280 Gb of sequence data and 95 million to 140 million unique TCR beta sequences obtained from around 190 million T cells. Across about 370 genotyped donors of the cohort, an average of approximately 240,000 unique TCR beta nucleotide sequences per donor were sequenced, and roughly 17% of those sequences were non-productive. To predict cytomegalovirus infection status, the study brought together high-throughput TCR immunosequencing, statistical association of individual TCRs with disease status, and machine learning. Both class I and class II loci were covered by HLA typing, at four-digit resolution. A later genetic analysis used genome-wide SNP genotypes for about 60% of the 666 donors, treating that subset as a discovery cohort. Rather than using new phenotypic data, the later analysis identified candidate immune exposures from TCR beta sequences and from how often those sequences occurred across donors. The number of typed donors differed by locus: about 620-630 for A, B, C, DRB1 and DQB1; 500 to 550 for DQA1; 600 to 610 for DPA1; and about 470 for DPB1. About 5 DR-DQ haplotypes were handled as single units for association and clustering, since linkage in the cohort was strong. Donor age, sex, ethnicity and CMV serostatus were collected together with the repertoire data. All discovery cohort repertoires had been generated using a single sequencing platform. To decide whether each TCR beta V gene segment behaved as functional or pseudogenic, an earlier analysis of several hundred of the donors relied on high-throughput TCR beta sequencing. The study aimed to test whether cataloging public T cell receptors could reveal signatures of past pathogen exposure. In addition to the first cohort of 500 to 850 subjects, a separate validation cohort of 120 different subjects was used. Using immunosequencing, the study profiled T cell repertoires from about 610 subjects and related those repertoires to cytomegalovirus serostatus. Among the roughly 410 genotyped donors, approximately 81% belonged to the genetic ancestry cluster associated with self-reported Caucasian donors. Roughly 320 gigabases of sequencing data and 70 million to 95 million unique TCR sequences made up an early release that covered approximately 650 HLA-typed donors. A later analysis re-examined previously published TCR beta repertoires from just over 650 donors and added high-resolution HLA genotyping to investigate patterns of TCR occurrence. The paper as a whole reports these results and caveats: Specific HLA alleles were associated with over 15,000 TCR beta sequences at a false discovery rate of 0.05 in a later analysis. When HLA alleles, especially DR and DQ, strongly co-occurred, TCR associations were difficult to assign to individual alleles. Cytomegalovirus status was reported to be diagnosed by the classifier with high specificity and sensitivity in both the original and validation cohorts. Compared with equally common non-associated chains, HLA-associated TCR beta chains in a later analysis were more clonally expanded and had lower generation probabilities. HLA typing was unavailable for some donors at each locus, so association tests used only the typed subset. The study listed approximately 150 TCR beta chains as associated with cytomegalovirus. In a later genetic analysis, a missense DCLRE1C variant was associated with V-gene and J-gene trimming of TCR beta chains, and the association was replicated in an independent cohort. Some IMGT-functional V segments, including TRBV6-2 and TRBV6-3, could not be told apart with the 87-base-pair reads, so those segments were excluded. Linkage disequilibrium might explain the correlated functional status among segregating V segments, but an unknown experimental factor could not be ruled out. A later analysis found that most CMV-associated TCR beta chains appeared HLA-restricted, with HLA associations seemingly driven largely by CMV exposure. In vitro tests confirmed that a few of the cytomegalovirus-associated TCR beta chains recognize cytomegalovirus antigens. Most TCR sequences were seen in very few donors, while some public TCRs were found in many individuals. It was suggested by the authors that the approach could potentially be generalized to other disease states and immunological phenotypes. In a later analysis, the rate of TCR association differed among HLA loci, with DRB1 alleles having the most associated TCRs and HLA-C alleles having the fewest. This cohort had only TCR beta chains sequenced, and the lack of alpha or paired-chain data limited which features could be detected. According to a later analysis, parvovirus B19, influenza, CMV and Epstein-Barr virus appeared linked to several top co-occurrence clusters. A further reported finding was that TCR beta sequences accurately predicted the HLA-A and HLA-B alleles for most subjects in the first cohort. The presence/absence analyses assumed that sequencing depth was roughly uniform across donors, and that assumption may not be true. Broadly in line with IMGT annotations, most TCR beta V segments showed up in productive rearrangements about 87% or about 30% of the time in an earlier analysis of around 550 of the donors. The sequencing pipeline was judged likely to have produced a cluster of highly shared sequence variants as a technical artifact. The earlier analysis of approximately 590 of the donors excluded some 15 rarely observed V segments, including chromosome 9 orphons, because counts were too low. In a later genetic analysis, fewer N-insertions in productive TCRs were reported among donors in an Asian-associated ancestry cluster than the roughly 640-donor mean. CMV serostatus was the only immune exposure information available for the cohort.

As a fraction of the sample, this clone is medium-sized (0.01 to 0.1%). Its antigen target is currently unknown. It has no much larger one-base neighbor in the sample; base qualities were not kept. The library was produced with the immunoSEQ multiplex PCR assay. A mixture of 60 forward primers for TCR Vbeta segments and 13 reverse primers for TCR Jbeta segments was used in the multiplex PCR. Amplification of the CDR3 region of rearranged TCR beta genes was performed with a multiplex PCR assay on genomic DNA. The Illumina HiSeq System was used to sequence the amplified TCR beta libraries as 87-base-pair reads. Processing in the source paper ran as follows. In a later analysis, tens of millions of unique TCR beta chains were counted across the 650 to 700 repertoires, and some 10 million of these chains were shared by at least two donors. To remove PCR and sequencing errors, raw reads were error-corrected and collapsed into unique sequences using a nearest-neighbor algorithm that merged closely related sequences. Alignment of CDR3 sequences to IMGT reference sequences was used to assign V, D and J gene segments. For a sequence to be retained, a match of at least six nucleotides to both a V gene segment and a J gene segment was required. A rearrangement was called productive if the CDR3 had no stop codons and remained in frame with V and J, and every other rearrangement was called non-productive. CDR3 was defined by IMGT convention, running from the second conserved V-encoded cysteine to the conserved J-encoded phenylalanine. The earlier analysis of 500 to 750 of the donors excluded any sequence lacking an unambiguous match to a single V gene segment. In an earlier analysis of 587 of the donors, a V segment was called functional when productive rearrangements were above 56.7%, and segregating when the standard deviation between donors exceeded 5%. To diagnose cytomegalovirus status from the catalog of TCR beta chain sequences, a statistical classification framework was built. In a later analysis, TCR nucleotide sequences were compared against IMGT/GENE-DB human TR gene sequences so that V and J genes could be assigned. In a later analysis, CDR3 sequences and most-parsimonious VDJ recombination scenarios were assigned using the TCRdist pipeline. A later analysis defined each TCR beta chain by its CDR3 amino acid sequence plus V-gene family, and excluded reads lacking a unique V-gene family. A later analysis removed several hundred highly shared, low-generation-probability nucleotide sequences to deal with suspected cross-contamination and a sequencing artifact. In a later analysis, a clonal expansion index for each public chain was calculated from normalized within-repertoire ranks of inferred template counts. A later analysis computed generation probabilities with a VDJ recombination model fitted to out-of-frame rearrangements, and checked the results against IGoR. In a later analysis, TCR-TCR, TCR-HLA and TCR-CMV co-occurrence was scored with hypergeometric tests, and a repertoire-size bias correction was applied to TCR pairs. False discovery rates were estimated in a later analysis by permuting HLA or CMV assignments 20 times. In a later analysis, co-occurring TCRs were grouped using DBSCAN, and TCRdist sequence similarity was added for clustering within HLA-allele-positive subsets. Co-occurrence clustering excluded repertoires with fewer than 30,000 or more than 120,000 public chains, plus five with anomalous nucleotide sharing. This is the immuneACCESS table as TCRdb keeps it, with only in-frame sequences that have V and J called. A part of the clones is gone; compared with another copy, unresolved V genes explain less than half, and the rest is unexplained. D and trimming were read from the DNA, whereas the V and J calls and clone size are those reported in that table. In all, the sample holds some 120,000 clones, and 60% to 85% of those were seen once. Of the sample, 2.5% to 3.5% falls within the top ten clones.

The cohort was made up of around 720 healthy bone marrow donors. At the time of sampling, every cohort member was nominally healthy, though immune exposures that went unrecorded were likely present. The donor tested CMV seronegative and was one of the 352 seronegative cohort members. Every donor gave a peripheral blood sample, and the peripheral blood mononuclear cells from that sample were used for TCR beta sequencing. Genomic DNA extraction from the blood cell samples was performed with the Qiagen DNeasy Blood Extraction Kit. The CDR3 measures 17 amino acids from cysteine to phenylalanine. Only the CDR3 DNA stays, 51 bases, in frame from base 1. Taken from the germline V gene, the CDR1 and CDR2 loops are LGHNA and YSLEER. The V and J ends are trimmed by 0 bases and 0 bases, leaving 11 bases between them.

The chain links TRBV4-3 with TRBJ1-4, with the D segment identity uncertain. Input material: PBMCs. This TCR was recovered from a man aged 25-45 years in good health and CMV-seronegative. The DNA is as follows: TGCGCCAGCAGCCAAGATTATCGCACAGCAACTAATGAAAAACTGTTTTTT. It codes for CASSQDYRTATNEKLFF.